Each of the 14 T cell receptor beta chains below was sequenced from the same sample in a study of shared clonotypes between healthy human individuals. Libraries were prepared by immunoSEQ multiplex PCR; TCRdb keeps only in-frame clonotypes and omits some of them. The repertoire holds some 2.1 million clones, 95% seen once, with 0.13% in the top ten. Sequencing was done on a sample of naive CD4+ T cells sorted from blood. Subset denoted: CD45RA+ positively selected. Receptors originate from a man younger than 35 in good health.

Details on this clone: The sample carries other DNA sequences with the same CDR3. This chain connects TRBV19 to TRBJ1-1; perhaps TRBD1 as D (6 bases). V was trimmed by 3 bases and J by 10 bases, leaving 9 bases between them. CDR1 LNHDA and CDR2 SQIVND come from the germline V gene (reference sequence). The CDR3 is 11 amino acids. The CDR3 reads CASSIRGRAFF. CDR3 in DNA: TGTGCCAGTAGTATCCGGGGGCGAGCTTTCTTT.

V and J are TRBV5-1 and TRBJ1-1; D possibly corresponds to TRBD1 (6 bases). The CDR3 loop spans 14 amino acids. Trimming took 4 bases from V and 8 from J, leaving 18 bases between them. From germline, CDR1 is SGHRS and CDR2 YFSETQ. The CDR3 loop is CASSPPTGKAEAFF. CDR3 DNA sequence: TGCGCCAGCAGCCCCCCGACAGGAAAAGCGGAAGCTTTCTTT.

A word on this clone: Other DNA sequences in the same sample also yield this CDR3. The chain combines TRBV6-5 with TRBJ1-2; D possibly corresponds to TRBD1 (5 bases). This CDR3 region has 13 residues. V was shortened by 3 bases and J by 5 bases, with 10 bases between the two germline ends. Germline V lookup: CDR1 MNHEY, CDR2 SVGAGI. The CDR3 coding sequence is TGTGCCAGCAGTTATGGGACCTCGTATGGCTACACCTTC. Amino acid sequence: CASSYGTSYGYTF.

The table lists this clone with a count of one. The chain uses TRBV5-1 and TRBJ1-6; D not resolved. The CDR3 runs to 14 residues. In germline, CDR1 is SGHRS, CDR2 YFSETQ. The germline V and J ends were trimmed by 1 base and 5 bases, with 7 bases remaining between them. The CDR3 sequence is CASSLQPDNSPLHF. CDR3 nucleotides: TGCGCCAGCAGCTTGCAGCCAGATAATTCACCCCTCCACTTT.

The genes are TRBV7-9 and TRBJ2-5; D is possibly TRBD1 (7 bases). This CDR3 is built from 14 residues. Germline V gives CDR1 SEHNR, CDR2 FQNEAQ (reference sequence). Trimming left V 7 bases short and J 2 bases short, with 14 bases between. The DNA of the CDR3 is TGTGCCAGCACATGGACAGGAGGGCAAGAGACCCAGTACTTC. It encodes CASTWTGGQETQYF.

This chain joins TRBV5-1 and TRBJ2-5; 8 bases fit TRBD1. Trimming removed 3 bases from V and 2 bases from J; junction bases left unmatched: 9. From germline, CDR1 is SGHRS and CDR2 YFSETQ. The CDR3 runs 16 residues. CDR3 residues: CASSSRGQGRQETQYF. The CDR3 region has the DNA TGCGCCAGCAGCTCGAGAGGACAGGGAAGACAAGAGACCCAGTACTTC.

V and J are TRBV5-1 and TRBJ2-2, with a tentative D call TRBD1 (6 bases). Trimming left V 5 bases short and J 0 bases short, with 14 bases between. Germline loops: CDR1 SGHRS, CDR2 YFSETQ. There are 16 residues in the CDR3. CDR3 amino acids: CASRGRQDANTGELFF. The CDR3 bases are TGCGCCAGCAGAGGTCGACAGGACGCGAACACCGGGGAGCTGTTTTTT.

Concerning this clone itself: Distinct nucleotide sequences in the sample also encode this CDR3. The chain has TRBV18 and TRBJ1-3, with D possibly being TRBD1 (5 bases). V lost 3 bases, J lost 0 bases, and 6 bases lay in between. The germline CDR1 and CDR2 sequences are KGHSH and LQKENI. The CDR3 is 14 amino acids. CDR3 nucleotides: TGTGCCAGCTCACCCGACAGCTCTGGAAACACCATATATTTT. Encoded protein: CASSPDSSGNTIYF.

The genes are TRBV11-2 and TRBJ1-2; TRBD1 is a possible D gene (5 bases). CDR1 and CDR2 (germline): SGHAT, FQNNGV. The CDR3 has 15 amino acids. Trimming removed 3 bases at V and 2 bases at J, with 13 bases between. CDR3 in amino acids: CASSFPQQGNYGYTF. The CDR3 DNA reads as TGTGCCAGCAGCTTTCCCCAGCAGGGCAACTATGGCTACACCTTC.

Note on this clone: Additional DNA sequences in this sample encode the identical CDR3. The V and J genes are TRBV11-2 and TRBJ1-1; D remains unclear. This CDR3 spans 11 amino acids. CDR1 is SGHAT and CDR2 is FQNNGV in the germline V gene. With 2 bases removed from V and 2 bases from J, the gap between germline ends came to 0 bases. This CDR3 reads CASSLNTEAFF. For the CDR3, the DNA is TGTGCCAGCAGCTTAAACACTGAAGCTTTCTTT.

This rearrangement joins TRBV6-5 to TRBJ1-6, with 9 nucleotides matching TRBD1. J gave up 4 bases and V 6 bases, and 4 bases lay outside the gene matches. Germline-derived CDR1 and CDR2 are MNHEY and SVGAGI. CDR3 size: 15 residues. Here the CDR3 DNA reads TGTGCCAGCAGCACCGGGACAGGGTATAATTCACCCCTCCACTTT. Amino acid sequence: CASSTGTGYNSPLHF.

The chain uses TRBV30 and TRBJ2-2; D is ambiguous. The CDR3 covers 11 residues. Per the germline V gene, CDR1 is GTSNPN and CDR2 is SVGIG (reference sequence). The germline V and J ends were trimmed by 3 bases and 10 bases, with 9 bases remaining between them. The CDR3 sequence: CAWSAQEELFF. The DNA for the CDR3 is TGTGCCTGGAGCGCCCAAGAGGAGCTGTTTTTT.

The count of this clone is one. The CDR3 here is CASSPRSRELFF. The DNA for the CDR3 is TGTGCCAGCAGCCCCCGGTCCCGGGAGCTGTTTTTT. The chain couples TRBV5-8 to TRBJ2-2; no firm D call. The length of the CDR3 is 12 residues. Per the germline V gene, CDR1 is SGHTS and CDR2 is YDEGEE. Trimming removed 4 bases at V and 9 bases at J, with 10 bases between.

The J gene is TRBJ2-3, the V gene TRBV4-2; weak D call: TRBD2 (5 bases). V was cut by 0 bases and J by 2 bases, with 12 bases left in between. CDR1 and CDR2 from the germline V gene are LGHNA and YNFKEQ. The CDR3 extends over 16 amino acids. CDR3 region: CASSQDEGSNTDTQYF. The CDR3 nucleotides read TGTGCCAGCAGCCAAGATGAGGGTTCTAACACAGATACGCAGTATTTT.